This TCR beta chain was profiled in a study of early T cells in non-severe SARS-CoV-2 infection. General observations from the study: VDJdb matching, biased toward anti-spike CD8 responses, missed private and CD4 specificities.

V lost 6 bases, J lost 8 bases, and 9 bases stayed unmatched. The CDR3 is made up of 15 amino acids. Germline CDR1 is SNHLY and CDR2 is FYNNEI. About this clonotype: Its antigen is still unknown.

Unique molecular identifiers were attached to individual cDNA molecules. TCRdb re-called the 5' RACE reads through MiXCR, storing one row per CDR3 protein. The sample yields 75,000 to 100,000 distinct CDR3 sequences, roughly 14% seen once. The material sequenced was whole blood. The chain uses TRBV2 and TRBJ1-4; 10 bases are shared with TRBD1. The source is an adult who was a healthcare worker with PCR-confirmed SARS-CoV-2 infection or an uninfected control (not recorded which). CDR3 region: CASSARDRGTEKLFF. CDR3 bases: TGTGCCAGCAGCGCCCGGGACAGGGGTACAGAAAAACTGTTTTTT.